This passage covers 30 T cell receptor beta chains from one sample sequenced in a study of Ad26.COV2.S vaccination and SARS-CoV-2 variants. Treatment specified: roughly 19 received Ad26.COV2.S at low or high dose, single or two shots; about 5 received placebo; per-sample allocation not given. Sampling was performed 63 days after the first vaccine or placebo injection. Sequencing was performed with immunoSEQ multiplex PCR; in TCRdb, only in-frame clones are kept and a portion is missing. The sample holds roughly 300,000 clones, around 89% seen once. Material: peripheral blood, obtained in a trial of Ad26.COV2.S vaccine versus placebo. The receptor set was obtained from a person between 18 and 65 years old who received the Ad26.COV2.S COVID-19 vaccine or a placebo.

V and J are TRBV7-8 and TRBJ1-5; D might be TRBD1 (6 bases). CDR3 length: 16 residues. Per the germline V gene, CDR1 is SGHVS and CDR2 is FQNEAQ. The V and J ends lost 3 bases and 5 bases respectively, with 17 bases between them. The CDR3 DNA reads as TGTGCCAGCAGCTTCAACCCGGGGGCGAACGATCAGCCCCAGCATTTT. Translated, it gives CASSFNPGANDQPQHF.

This chain uses TRBV10-3 with TRBJ2-5; 9 nucleotides line up with TRBD2. The CDR3 is made up of 18 amino acids. The germline gives CDR1 ENHRY, CDR2 SYGVKD. Trimming at V came to 0 bases and at J to 2 bases, leaving 10 bases not matched to a gene. The CDR3 DNA reads as TGTGCCATCAGTGAGTCTCCCACTAGCGGGTATTTTCAAGAGACCCAGTACTTC. Translation gives CAISESPTSGYFQETQYF.

Only one count was recorded for this clone. The chain links TRBV6-4 to TRBJ1-1; D unresolved. The CDR3 sequence is 14 residues long. Germline loops: CDR1 MRHNA, CDR2 SNTAGT. Trimming removed 2 bases at V and 2 bases at J, with 9 bases between. The CDR3 protein is CASSDVPGNTEAFF. The CDR3 nucleotides are TGTGCCAGCAGTGACGTTCCGGGAAACACTGAAGCTTTCTTT.

V usage is TRBV4-2 and J usage is TRBJ1-1, with a possible D match to TRBD1 (5 bases). V was shortened by 3 bases and J by 6 bases, with 14 bases between the two germline ends. CDR1 LGHNA and CDR2 YNFKEQ come from the germline V gene. This CDR3 is 14 amino acids long. Written as DNA, the CDR3 is TGTGCCAGCAGCCACCCCGGGAGGGGCCCTGAAGCTTTCTTT. Its protein product is CASSHPGRGPEAFF.

This clone has only a few counts. The chain couples TRBV18 to TRBJ1-5, with D perhaps matching TRBD1 (6 bases). CDR1 and CDR2 from the germline V gene are KGHSH and LQKENI. Trimming stripped 3 bases from V and 5 bases from J, with 8 bases between. The CDR3 covers 13 residues. CDR3 sequence: CASSPRQDQPQHF. In DNA form, the CDR3 reads TGTGCCAGCTCACCCCGACAGGATCAGCCCCAGCATTTT.

A single count supports this clone. The chain recombines TRBV11-3 with TRBJ1-3; D not certain. This CDR3 has 13 amino acids. CDR1 is SGHNT, CDR2 YENEEA, per germline. Trimming stripped 1 base from V and 8 bases from J, with 9 bases between. DNA for the CDR3: TGTGCCAGCAGCTTAGGGAAAGCGGACACCATATATTTT. Protein product: CASSLGKADTIYF.

This rearrangement joins TRBV5-1 to TRBJ2-1; 8 bases are a match to TRBD1. CDR1 is SGHRS, CDR2 YFSETQ, per germline. The CDR3 covers 16 residues. After removal of 1 base from V and 0 bases from J, the junction contained 3 bases not matched to a gene. CDR3 sequence: CASSLQGAPSYNEQFF. As DNA, the CDR3 is TGCGCCAGCAGCTTGCAGGGGGCCCCCTCCTACAATGAGCAGTTCTTC.

This rearrangement joins TRBV25-1 to TRBJ2-7, with D possibly matching TRBD2 (5 bases). The CDR3 contains 15 residues. Trimming pared 1 base from V and 0 bases from J, leaving 10 bases between. CDR1 is MGHDK, CDR2 SYGVNS, per germline. The DNA of the CDR3 is TGTGCCAGCAGTGAATTCGGAGAGGGCTCCTACGAGCAGTACTTC. This encodes CASSEFGEGSYEQYF.

The chain employs TRBV5-6 and TRBJ1-2, with a tentative D call TRBD1 (5 bases). Trimming removed 3 bases from V and 7 bases from J, with 16 bases in between. This CDR3 comprises 14 residues. The germline CDR1 and CDR2 sequences are SGHDT and YYEEEE. The CDR3 bases are TGTGCCAGCAGCTCCTCCGGGACCACTATTGGCTACACCTTC. Protein product: CASSSSGTTIGYTF.

The gene calls are TRBV18 and TRBJ2-3; D gene ambiguous. Per the germline V gene, CDR1 is KGHSH and CDR2 is LQKENI. This CDR3 comprises 13 residues. The V end lost 2 bases, the J end lost 7 bases, and 10 bases lay between the germline ends. Written as DNA, the CDR3 is TGTGCCAGCTCACCAGCCGGTTCGCATACGCAGTATTTT. Amino acids: CASSPAGSHTQYF.

V and J are TRBV23-1 and TRBJ2-3, with D perhaps TRBD2 (5 bases). TRBV23-1 is recorded as an ORF, its role being uncertain. The CDR3 is made up of 14 amino acids. The V end lost 0 bases, the J end lost 6 bases, and 10 bases lay between the germline ends. CDR3 loop: CASSQSPGLDTQYF. The CDR3 DNA sequence: TGCGCCAGCAGTCAATCTCCGGGGTTGGATACGCAGTATTTT.

This rearrangement joins TRBV10-3 to TRBJ2-5; D unresolved. CDR3 length equals 13 residues. The germline CDR1 and CDR2 sequences are ENHRY and SYGVKD. V lost 6 bases to trimming and J lost 1 base, with 9 bases between them. CDR3 sequence (DNA): TGTGCCATCAGCCGACGAGGCCAAGAGACCCAGTACTTC. Amino acids: CAISRRGQETQYF.

The V call is TRBV3-1 (or the pseudogene TRBV3-2), the J call TRBJ2-3; TRBD1 agrees at 9 bases. Unmatched junction bases numbered 4, after V lost 4 bases and J lost 2 bases. The CDR3 loop spans 15 amino acids. Germline values: CDR1 LGHDT, CDR2 YNNKEL (reference sequence). The CDR3 DNA follows: TGTGCCAGCAGCCCTGGACAGGGGCCCACAGATACGCAGTATTTT. Its protein is CASSPGQGPTDTQYF.

Here the CDR3 reads CASSLRVNYGYTF. CDR3 bases: TGTGCCAGCAGTTTACGGGTGAACTATGGCTACACCTTC. The chain carries TRBV27 and TRBJ1-2, with D uncertain. Germline V gives CDR1 MNHEY, CDR2 SMNVEV (reference sequence). With 2 bases removed from V and 2 bases from J, the gap between germline ends came to 6 bases. The CDR3 has 13 residues.

The gene calls are TRBV10-1 and TRBJ2-3, with 12 bases aligning to TRBD2. The length of the CDR3 is 19 residues. Losses at the gene ends were 6 bases for V and 0 bases for J; bases not matched to a gene: 13. Looked up from germline, CDR1 is WNHNN and CDR2 is SYGVQD (reference sequence). Here the CDR3 reads CASRRVGTSGGRSTDTQYF. CDR3 nucleotides: TGCGCCAGCAGGAGGGTGGGAACTAGCGGGGGGCGCAGCACAGATACGCAGTATTTT.

The chain links TRBV15 to TRBJ2-3; perhaps TRBD1 as D (5 bases). The CDR3 loop spans 15 amino acids. V was shortened by 1 base and J by 6 bases, with 14 bases between the two germline ends. The germline V gene has CDR1 LNHNV and CDR2 YYDKDF (reference sequence). The DNA for the CDR3 is TGTGCCACCAGCAGAGTCGGGCAGGGTGGCGATACGCAGTATTTT. This gives the protein CATSRVGQGGDTQYF. Full variable domain (remainder filled in from reference TRBV15 and TRBJ2-3): DAMVIQNPRYQVTQFGKPVTLSCSQTLNHNVMYWYQQKSSQAPKLLFHYYDKDFNNEADTPDNFQSRRPNTSFCFLDIRSPGLGDTAMYLCATSRVGQGGDTQYFGPGTRLTVL.

This chain joins TRBV28 and TRBJ1-5; tentatively, D is TRBD1 (6 bases). CDR3 size: 14 residues. The V gene lost 1 base and the J gene lost 7 bases, with 11 bases spanning the gap. CDR1 and CDR2 from the germline V gene are MDHEN and SYDVKM. The CDR3 DNA is TGTGCCAGCAGTTTATTCCGGGGGGGCCAGCCCCAGCATTTT. Translation: CASSLFRGGQPQHF.

V is TRBV5-6 and J is TRBJ2-2, with 11 bases matching TRBD2. Germline V lookup: CDR1 SGHDT, CDR2 YYEEEE. With 8 bases clipped from V and 1 base from J, the junction kept 7 bases outside the gene matches. The CDR3 runs to 16 residues. This chain's CDR3 is CASLPLAGGNTGELFF. DNA for the CDR3: TGTGCCAGTTTGCCCCTAGCGGGGGGGAACACCGGGGAGCTGTTTTTT.

The chain links TRBV28 to TRBJ2-4; D call uncertain. CDR3 size: 11 residues. Looked up from germline, CDR1 is MDHEN and CDR2 is SYDVKM. V lost 6 bases, J lost 5 bases, and 5 bases lay in between. The CDR3 is CASRWENIQYF. Here the CDR3 DNA reads TGTGCCAGCAGATGGGAAAACATTCAGTACTTC.

The genes are TRBV6-1 and TRBJ2-3, with a possible D match to TRBD2 (6 bases). Germline loops: CDR1 MNHNS, CDR2 SASEGT. The germline V and J ends were trimmed by 2 bases and 1 base, with 16 bases remaining between them. The CDR3 is 17 amino acids. CDR3 DNA: TGTGCCAGCAGTGAAATGTGGAGGGGTATTGGCACAGATACGCAGTATTTT. This translates into CASSEMWRGIGTDTQYF.

This clone was detected only a few times. The rearrangement uses TRBV20-1 and TRBJ2-7; 8 bases fit TRBD2. The germline gives CDR1 DFQATT, CDR2 SNEGSKA (reference sequence). The junction had 6 bases not matched to a gene; V was cut back by 3 bases and J by 2 bases. CDR3 length: 14 residues. The CDR3 sequence is CSASQREFPYEQYF. The CDR3 nucleotides are TGCAGTGCTAGTCAGCGGGAGTTCCCCTACGAGCAGTACTTC.

The J gene is TRBJ1-6, the V gene TRBV28; a weak D match, TRBD1 (6 bases). Per germline, CDR1 MDHEN and CDR2 SYDVKM. Trimming cost V 7 bases and J 9 bases, with 22 bases left between them. The CDR3 has 16 residues. The CDR3 DNA sequence: TGTGCCAGCAAGGGGCCCATGGGGGGCGAGAGTTCACCCCTCCACTTT. This translates into CASKGPMGGESSPLHF.

The chain carries TRBV27 and TRBJ2-1; TRBD1 aligns across 10 bases. Trimming took 4 bases from V and 9 from J; bases not matched to a gene: 9. CDR1 is MNHEY, CDR2 SMNVEV, per germline (reference sequence). The CDR3 covers 15 residues. The CDR3 bases are TGTGCCAGCAGTTCCTCGGGACAGGGGAGCGGTGAGCAGTTCTTC. Its protein product is CASSSSGQGSGEQFF.

This clone appeared a single time. This rearrangement joins TRBV21-1 to TRBJ2-3; the D call in the table, TRBD1, was not verified against the DNA. TRBV21-1 is flagged as a pseudogene. The CDR3 sequence is 15 residues long. For the CDR3, the DNA is TGTGCCAGCAGCAAAGGGGGGCAGAACACAGATACGCAGTATTTT. This codes for CASSKGGQNTDTQYF.

Comments on this clone: Its ends do not fully match the called genes, so a read error is possible. V is TRBV11-2 and J is TRBJ1-5; tentative D call: TRBD1 (5 bases). The CDR3 extends over 14 amino acids. Per germline, CDR1 SGHAT and CDR2 FQNNGV. The CDR3 sequence is CASSLDSWNQPQHF. CDR3 sequence (DNA): TGTGCCAGCAGCCTAGACAGTTGGAATCAGCCCCAGCATTTT. Looking up the rest from reference TRBV11-2 and TRBJ1-5 gives the full variable domain: EAGVAQSPRYKIIEKRQSVAFWCNPISGHATLYWYQQILGQGPKLLIQFQNNGVVDDSQLPKDRFSAERLKGVDSTLKIQPAKLEDSAVYLCASSLDSWNQPQHFGDGTRLSIL.

This clone was seen once. V gene TRBV27 combines with J gene TRBJ2-6; TRBD1 or TRBD2 may be the D gene (5 bases each). Germline V gene sequence: CDR1 MNHEY, CDR2 SMNVEV (reference sequence). V shed 1 base and J shed 0 bases, with 19 bases lying between them. This CDR3 has 20 residues. CDR3 region: CASSLFFSGQVNSGANVLTF. The DNA of the CDR3 is TGTGCCAGCAGTTTATTCTTCTCGGGGCAGGTAAACTCTGGGGCCAACGTCCTGACTTTC.

This chain uses TRBV6-1 with TRBJ1-2; no clear D gene. The CDR3 is 15 amino acids. The V end lost 0 bases, the J end lost 4 bases, and 12 bases lay between the germline ends. The germline V gene encodes CDR1 MNHNS and CDR2 SASEGT. This CDR3 is CASSEAVSGLYGYTF. Here the CDR3 DNA reads TGTGCCAGCAGTGAAGCCGTCTCCGGGCTCTATGGCTACACCTTC.

There are a few counts of this clone. This rearrangement joins TRBV28 to TRBJ1-2, with D possibly matching TRBD1 (5 bases). The CDR3 runs 13 residues. Trimming left V 6 bases short and J 4 bases short, with 12 bases between. The germline V gene has CDR1 MDHEN and CDR2 SYDVKM. The CDR3 DNA follows: TGTGCCAGCAGCTCGGGCCAGGGCTATGGCTACACCTTC. It encodes CASSSGQGYGYTF.

The genes are TRBV6-2 or TRBV6-3 and TRBJ2-5; possible D gene TRBD1, 6 bases. Trimming took 2 bases from V and 5 from J, leaving 15 bases between them. CDR1 and CDR2 from the germline V gene are MNHEY and SVGEGT. The CDR3 length is 15 residues. CDR3 in DNA: TGTGCCAGCAGTTACCCTTCTCAGGGGATGGAGACCCAGTACTTC. Its translation: CASSYPSQGMETQYF.

The chain couples TRBV2 to TRBJ2-2; a weak D match, TRBD2 (5 bases). This CDR3 comprises 13 residues. Germline V gives CDR1 SNHLY, CDR2 FYNNEI. The germline V and J ends were trimmed by 0 bases and 6 bases, with 5 bases remaining between them. CDR3: CASSEARAGELFF. The CDR3 nucleotides are TGTGCCAGCAGTGAAGCGAGGGCCGGGGAGCTGTTTTTT.